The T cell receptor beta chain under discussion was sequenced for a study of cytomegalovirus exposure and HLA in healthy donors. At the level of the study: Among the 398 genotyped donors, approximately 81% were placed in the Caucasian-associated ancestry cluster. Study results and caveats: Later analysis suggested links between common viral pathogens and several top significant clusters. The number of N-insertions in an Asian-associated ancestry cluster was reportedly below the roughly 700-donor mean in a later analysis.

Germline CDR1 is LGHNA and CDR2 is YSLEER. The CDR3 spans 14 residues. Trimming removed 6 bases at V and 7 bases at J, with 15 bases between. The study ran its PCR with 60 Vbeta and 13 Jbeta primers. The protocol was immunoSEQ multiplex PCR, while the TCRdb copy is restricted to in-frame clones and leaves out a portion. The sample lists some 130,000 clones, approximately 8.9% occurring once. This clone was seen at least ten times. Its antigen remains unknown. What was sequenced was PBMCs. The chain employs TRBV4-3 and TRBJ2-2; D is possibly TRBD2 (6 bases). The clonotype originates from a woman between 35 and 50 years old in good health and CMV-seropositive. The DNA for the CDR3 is TGCGCCAGCAGGGCGGGGCGCGTCGTCGGGGAGCTGTTTTTT. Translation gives CASRAGRVVGELFF.